The present TCR beta chain was sequenced within a study of beta chain features in type 1 diabetes. The whole isolated RNA underwent reverse transcription, so sequencing captured expressed TCRB transcripts. The assay was immunoSEQ multiplex PCR, and TCRdb's table has in-frame clones only and misses some. This sample has approximately 150,000 clones; roughly 10% occur once, and the top ten carry around 0.75%. In the case of this clone: Its target is not known.

V lost 5 bases to trimming and J lost 6 bases; unmatched junction nucleotides: 5. CDR1 MGHDK and CDR2 SYGVNS come from the germline V gene. The CDR3 is 14 residues long. Regarding the study as a whole: TCRB CDR3s from Type 1 diabetes patients were moderately but significantly shorter in all four CD4+ subsets. Cells with high TCR expression could be over-represented when cDNA is sequenced.

This receptor was obtained from a man aged 25-40 years with type 1 diabetes. The specimen sequenced was central memory CD4+ T cells from blood. The V call is TRBV25-1, the J call TRBJ1-4, with TRBD1 identical over 8 bases. For the CDR3, the DNA is TGTGCCAGCAGTAATGGACAGGGTTATGAAAAACTGTTTTTT. Amino acid sequence: CASSNGQGYEKLFF.